The 15 T cell receptor beta chains below were found in one sample sequenced in a study of blood T cell repertoires in COVID-19. The repertoire was sequenced with immunoSEQ multiplex PCR; TCRdb's copy has only in-frame clones and lacks some. This repertoire shows 90,000 to 110,000 clones, around 81% found once; its top ten account for about 4.5%. Sequencing used peripheral blood. Receptors originate from a human donor in a cohort sampled during active or convalescent COVID-19.

V and J are TRBV27 and TRBJ1-1, with TRBD1 matching over 8 bases. Germline CDR1 is MNHEY and CDR2 is SMNVEV (reference sequence). V trimming: 8 bases; J trimming: 0 bases; junction bases outside the gene matches: 11. The CDR3 has 16 amino acids. CDR3 DNA sequence: TGTGCCAGCGCAGGGGGACAGGAATCAATGAACACTGAAGCTTTCTTT. It is translated as CASAGGQESMNTEAFF.

As concerns this clone: One end of the junction varies from germline; a read error may be responsible. The chain links TRBV18 to TRBJ1-1, with 9 nucleotides matching TRBD1. There are 14 residues in the CDR3. The germline V gene has CDR1 KGHSH and CDR2 LQKENI. The CDR3 region has the DNA TGTGCCAGCTCGCCACAGGGGGCGAACACTGAAGCTTTCTTT. Its protein product is CASSPQGANTEAFF. Full variable domain (outside the CDR3, taken from reference TRBV18 and TRBJ1-1): NAGVMQNPRHLVRRRGQEARLRCSPMKGHSHVYWYRQLPEEGLKFMVYLQKENIIDESGMPKERFSAEFPKEGPSILRIQQVVRGDSAAYFCASSPQGANTEAFFGQGTRLTVV.

The chain couples TRBV19 to TRBJ2-7, with 11 nucleotides matching TRBD1. V was pared by 5 bases and J by 7 bases, with 7 bases of the junction left unmatched. This CDR3 region has 14 residues. The germline CDR1 and CDR2 sequences are LNHDA and SQIVND (reference sequence). CDR3 sequence reads: CASSWTGGVGEQYF. The DNA for the CDR3 is TGTGCCAGTAGTTGGACAGGGGGCGTGGGTGAGCAGTACTTC.

The chain combines TRBV25-1 with TRBJ2-3; 8 bases match TRBD2. The V and J ends lost 5 bases and 5 bases, in that order; junction bases with no gene match: 9. The germline V gene has CDR1 MGHDK and CDR2 SYGVNS. The length of the CDR3 is 15 residues. The CDR3 region has the DNA TGTGCCAGCAGTCTCGGGAGGGCCCTTGTAGATACGCAGTATTTT. It translates to CASSLGRALVDTQYF.

The chain employs TRBV3-1 (or the pseudogene TRBV3-2) and TRBJ2-2; 16 nucleotides line up with TRBD2. Germline CDR1 reads LGHDT; CDR2 reads YNNKEL (reference sequence). V lost 3 bases and J lost 5; bases outside the gene matches: 0. CDR3 length equals 16 residues. This chain's CDR3 is CASSQGLAGGTGELFF. The CDR3, as DNA: TGTGCCAGCAGCCAGGGACTAGCGGGGGGGACCGGGGAGCTGTTTTTT.

This rearrangement joins TRBV2 to TRBJ2-2; 8 nucleotides agree with TRBD2. This CDR3 region has 13 residues. Germline V lookup: CDR1 SNHLY, CDR2 FYNNEI. Trimming took 8 bases from V and 7 from J; bases not matched to a gene: 6. CDR3 residues: CASRRLANGELFF. CDR3 coding DNA: TGTGCCAGCCGAAGACTAGCGAACGGGGAGCTGTTTTTT.

The V gene is TRBV4-2, the J gene TRBJ1-1; 8 positions match TRBD1. CDR1 and CDR2 (germline): LGHNA, YNFKEQ. Unmatched junction bases numbered 8, after V lost 3 bases and J lost 5 bases. The length of the CDR3 is 15 residues. The CDR3 nucleotides are TGTGCCAGCAGCCACCACTTCGACAGGGGAACTGAAGCTTTCTTT. This encodes CASSHHFDRGTEAFF.

The rearrangement links TRBV7-8 to TRBJ2-7; D unclear. This CDR3 is 15 amino acids long. Germline CDR1 SGHVS, CDR2 FQNEAQ. The ends were cut back, 1 base at V and 4 bases at J, with 14 bases in the middle. The CDR3 DNA follows: TGTGCCAGCAGCTTAGGTCGCAGATTCCGATACGAGCAGTACTTC. Amino acids: CASSLGRRFRYEQYF.

This clone was detected many times. This chain joins TRBV10-2 and TRBJ2-2, with TRBD1 as a possible D gene (6 bases). CDR1 WSHSY and CDR2 SAAADI come from the germline V gene. Trimming removed 5 bases from V and 0 bases from J, with 13 bases in between. The CDR3 spans 16 residues. The CDR3: CASSSLRTANTGELFF. CDR3 nucleotide sequence: TGCGCCAGCAGTTCTCTCCGGACAGCGAACACCGGGGAGCTGTTTTTT.

Details on this clone: At one end, the junction sequence differs from germline, possibly due to a read error. The rearrangement links TRBV5-1 to TRBJ1-4, with 8 bases aligning to TRBD1. Germline loops: CDR1 SGHRS, CDR2 YFSETQ. The CDR3 contains 14 residues. DNA for the CDR3: TGCGCCAGCAGCTTGGCCGGGACAGGTCTTCAAACCCATTTT. Its protein is CASSLAGTGLQTHF. The whole variable domain, filled in from reference TRBV5-1 and TRBJ1-4, reads KAGVTQTPRYLIKTRGQQVTLSCSPISGHRSVSWYQQTPGQGLQFLFEYFSETQRNKGNFPGRFSGRQFSNSRSEMNVSTLELGDSALYLCASSLAGTGLQTHFGSGTQLSVL.

CDR3 DNA: TGTGCCAGCAGCTTAGGAGCGGGATCTAATGAAAAACTGTTTTTT. Its protein is CASSLGAGSNEKLFF. This sequence joins TRBV7-9 and TRBJ1-4; D is undetermined. Trimming took 1 base from V and 3 from J, leaving 9 bases between them. The CDR3 runs 15 residues. Looked up from germline, CDR1 is SEHNR and CDR2 is FQNEAQ (reference sequence). The whole variable domain, filled in from reference TRBV7-9 and TRBJ1-4, reads DTGVSQNPRHKITKRGQNVTFRCDPISEHNRLYWYRQTLGQGPEFLTYFQNEAQLEKSRLLSDRFSAERPKGSFSTLEIQRTEQGDSAMYLCASSLGAGSNEKLFFGSGTQLSVL.

This clone was observed once. This chain joins TRBV21-1 and TRBJ2-5; no check of the table's D call, TRBD2, against the DNA was made. TRBV21-1 is a recognized pseudogene. The CDR3 spans 16 residues. This CDR3 reads CASAPEERGGVETQYF. The CDR3 DNA reads as TGTGCCAGCGCCCCCGAAGAGCGGGGGGGCGTGGAGACCCAGTACTTC.

This clone was seen once. The chain links TRBV3-1 (or the pseudogene TRBV3-2) to TRBJ2-7; 7 bases are a match to TRBD1. CDR3 size: 15 residues. The germline V gene has CDR1 LGHDT and CDR2 YNNKEL (reference sequence). Germline trimming cut 1 base from V and 6 bases from J; bases unmatched to any gene: 9. The CDR3 reads CASSQGVVRGSEQYF. In DNA, the CDR3 is TGTGCCAGCAGCCAAGGTGTCGTCAGGGGGAGCGAGCAGTACTTC.

In this sample, this clone turned up once. The chain combines TRBV6-4 with TRBJ2-3, with 8 nucleotides matching TRBD1. The germline gives CDR1 MRHNA, CDR2 SNTAGT. The junction had 6 bases not matched to a gene; V was cut back by 4 bases and J by 0 bases. The CDR3 has 16 amino acids. CDR3 loop: CASSVGTGLSTDTQYF. CDR3 bases: TGTGCCAGCAGTGTCGGGACAGGCCTTAGCACAGATACGCAGTATTTT.

V gene TRBV25-1 combines with J gene TRBJ1-6; possible D gene TRBD1, 5 bases. Trimming removed 4 bases from V and 7 bases from J, with 14 bases in between. Germline V gene lookup returns CDR1 MGHDK and CDR2 SYGVNS. The CDR3 extends over 15 amino acids. CDR3 nucleotide sequence: TGTGCCAGCAGTGCAGGGAACCCCTGGAATTCACCCCTCCACTTT. Translation gives CASSAGNPWNSPLHF.